This T cell receptor beta chain was sequenced in a study of T-cell memory formation after mild COVID-19 (dated by TCRdb to the early 2020s). As for the study more broadly: TCR sequence clusters from the two donors were found to be largely donor specific. In two donors, T-cell clones that expanded and contracted after mild COVID-19 were tracked by sequencing TCRalpha and TCRbeta repertoires over time. Two young, previously healthy adult volunteers made up the cohort, one male and one female. The investigation overall reported the following: Contracting CD4+ clones turned up mainly in the CM and EM memory subsets, whereas EMRA was where CD8+ clones were enriched. The study covered only a couple of mild cases, and larger cohorts including severe cases with pre-infection samples were considered necessary. From day 15 to 85, contracting clones showed balanced CD4/CD8 phenotypes, whereas a second wave of clones that expanded from day 15 to 37 leaned towards CD4+. Some responding clones were found in pre-infection memory, which suggests that pre-existing cross-reactive memory T cells took part in the SARS-CoV-2 response. The second-wave clones that peaked on day 37 were not confirmed to be SARS-CoV-2 specific.

Spanning cysteine to phenylalanine, the CDR3 consists of 16 amino acids. The CDR3 DNA has 48 bases and is translated from base 1. The germline V gene supplies CDR1 SQVTM and CDR2 ANQGSEA. For this chain, trimming is 6 bases at the V end and 9 bases at the J end, and the number of junction bases without a gene match is 19. The instrument was an Illumina NovaSeq 6000. TCRalpha and TCRbeta cDNA libraries were built by 5'RACE with constant-segment primers, adding sample barcodes and unique molecular identifiers. RNA was extracted from every sample with Trizol reagent. Amplification of the libraries took two PCR steps, and the second step added a second sample barcode plus Illumina TruSeq adapters. The libraries were sequenced on an Illumina NovaSeq using 2 x 150 bp paired-end reads. The source study handled its data this way. The reads were demultiplexed and collapsed into UMI-guided consensus sequences using migec v1.2.7. Using mixcr v2.1.11, the UMI consensuses were aligned to TRA and TRB V and J templates and assembled into clonotypes. A clonotype was counted as expanded or contracted only if both edgeR and NoisET called the change significant, with noise models trained on biological replicates. For edgeR calls, the thresholds were a false discovery rate-adjusted p below 0.01 and a log2 fold-change of 1. PCA with hierarchical clustering of max-normalized trajectories of the 1000 most abundant clonotypes was used as exploratory dynamics analysis. Separately sequenced CD4+ and CD8+ repertoires were used to assign a CD4 or CD8 phenotype to each responding clone. In TCRdb, the public reads were trimmed at Q25 with fastp and aligned with MiXCR, with productive beta chains retained. CDR3 protein sequences are deduplicated, and each keeps its most common genes and DNA. These V and J calls originate from TCRdb's pipeline instead of the authors' own analysis. The sample includes some 330,000 distinct CDR3 sequences, with under 25% observed a single time. Around 13% of the sample goes to the ten largest clones.

Points on this clonotype: The antigen this receptor binds is unknown. Base qualities are not provided; no much larger clone lies one nucleotide away.

Ficoll-Paque density gradient centrifugation was the method used to isolate PBMCs. The receptor was derived from an adult woman who had mild COVID-19 (a few samples of this study predate the infection). The sample titles of this study are shuffled in the database, so cell type and time point are left out; the donor was told from shared clones. The chain uses TRBV29-1 and TRBJ2-1; a stretch of 8 junction bases matches TRBD1. The sample comprised PBMCs or a T cell subset sorted from them (not recorded which). The CDR3 protein: CSVPGAAGDRRGEQFF. The DNA is TGCAGCGTCCCCGGGGCGGCAGGGGACAGGCGGGGTGAGCAGTTCTTC.